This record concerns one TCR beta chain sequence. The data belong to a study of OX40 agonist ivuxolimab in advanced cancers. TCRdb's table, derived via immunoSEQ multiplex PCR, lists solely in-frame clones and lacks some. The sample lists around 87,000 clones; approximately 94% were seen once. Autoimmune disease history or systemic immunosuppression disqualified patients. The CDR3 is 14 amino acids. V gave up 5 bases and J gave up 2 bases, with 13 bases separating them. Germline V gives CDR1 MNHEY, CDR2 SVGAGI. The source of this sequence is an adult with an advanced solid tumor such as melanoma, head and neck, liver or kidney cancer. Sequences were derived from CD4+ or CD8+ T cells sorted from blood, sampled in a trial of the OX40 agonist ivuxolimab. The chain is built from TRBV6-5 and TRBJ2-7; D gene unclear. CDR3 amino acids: CASSEGQRAYEQYF. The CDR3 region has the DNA TGTGCCAGCAGTGAAGGGCAGAGAGCCTACGAGCAGTACTTC.